Listed below are T cell receptor beta chains from one sample, sequenced in a study of T cell responses to AZD1222 COVID-19 vaccine. TCRdb's copy holds only in-frame clones and misses some; the assay was immunoSEQ multiplex PCR. The sample holds roughly 130,000 clones, about 90% seen once. The material was peripheral blood, obtained on day 0 of MenACWY control vaccination. These receptors were taken from an adult in good health. Each CDR3 is given with its conserved first and last residue. D genes are given only for firm matches.

cdr3_length,d_call,j_call,v_call,cdr3_nt,cdr3_aa
15,NA,TRBJ1-6,TRBV7-6,TGTGCCAGCAGCTTACGAGGGTCCTATAATTCACCCCTCCACTTT,CASSLRGSYNSPLHF
12,NA,TRBJ1-1,TRBV5-1,TGCGCCAGCAGCTTGGCTCAGGGTGAAGCTTTCTTT,CASSLAQGEAFF
14,NA,TRBJ1-1,TRBV24-1,TGTGCCACCAGTGATACCGGCGGGCGCGCTGAAGCTTTCTTT,CATSDTGGRAEAFF
16,TRBD2,TRBJ2-1,TRBV10-1,TGCGCCAGCAGTGAGTCGGGCGCGGGAGGGAGGGATGAGCAGTTCTTC,CASSESGAGGRDEQFF
13,NA,TRBJ2-1,TRBV5-1,TGCGCCAGCAGCTTGACAGGGATCGATGAGCAGTTCTTC,CASSLTGIDEQFF
14,TRBD2,TRBJ2-7,TRBV3-1/TRBV3-2,TGTGCCAGCAGTGGGACTAGCGGGAGCTACGAGCAGTACTTC,CASSGTSGSYEQYF
17,TRBD2,TRBJ2-7,TRBV27,TGTGCCAGCAGTCTCCCGGTGCCCGGGACTAGCGGCTACGAGCAGTACTTC,CASSLPVPGTSGYEQYF
12,NA,TRBJ2-1,TRBV10-3,TGTGCCATCAGTCGGGGGCCGGATGAGCAGTTCTTC,CAISRGPDEQFF
12,NA,TRBJ1-2,TRBV19,TGTGCCACCGAGGGTGGAGGCTATGGCTACACCTTC,CATEGGGYGYTF
15,NA,TRBJ1-3,TRBV5-6,TGTGCCAGCAGCTCCGCCGGGACATACCGAAACACCATATATTTT,CASSSAGTYRNTIYF
15,TRBD1,TRBJ2-7,TRBV6-2/TRBV6-3,TGTGCCAGCAGTCACCGACAGGGTCTGAGGTACGAGCAGTACTTC,CASSHRQGLRYEQYF
13,NA,TRBJ2-1,TRBV6-5,TGTGCCAGCAGTTCCGGGACCAGGAGTGAGCAGTTCTTC,CASSSGTRSEQFF
16,TRBD2,TRBJ2-1,TRBV29-1,TGCAGCGTTGGGGCTAGCGGGAGGATTATTTACAATGAGCAGTTCTTC,CSVGASGRIIYNEQFF
15,TRBD2,TRBJ2-5,TRBV27,TGTGCCAGCAGTCGGATAGCGGGAGATTCGGAGACCCAGTACTTC,CASSRIAGDSETQYF
13,NA,TRBJ1-2,TRBV30,TGTGCCTGGAGTGAAGGGCAGTCACTGGGCTACACCTTC,CAWSEGQSLGYTF
14,TRBD2,TRBJ2-2,TRBV30,TGTGCCTGGAGTGGGGACTACCCCACCGGGGAGCTGTTTTTT,CAWSGDYPTGELFF
17,NA,TRBJ1-5,TRBV5-1,TGCGGACTCCCAAGGCAACGCGGGGGCGACCCTAATCAGCCCCAGCATTTT,CGLPRQRGGDPNQPQHF
13,NA,TRBJ2-7,TRBV28,TGTGCCAGCGCAGGGGACCCAAACTACGAGCAGTACTTC,CASAGDPNYEQYF
12,NA,TRBJ2-2,TRBV28,TGTGCCATGGGACAGAACACCGGGGAGCTGTTTTTT,CAMGQNTGELFF
15,NA,TRBJ1-6,TRBV6-5,TGTGCCAGCAGTCGAAGGAGGGGTGGCGATTCACCCCTCCACTTT,CASSRRRGGDSPLHF